The rows below give T cell receptor beta chains drawn from one sample of a study of T cells in Graves' hyperthyroidism and ophthalmopathy. TCRdb re-called the multiplex PCR reads with MiXCR, one entry per CDR3 protein. The table lists 600,000 to 700,000 distinct CDR3 sequences, over 12% of them singletons, with 3.5% to 4.5% in the top ten. Sequenced sample: blood. These receptors all come from a woman between 40 and 50 years old with Graves' ophthalmopathy. Both conserved end residues are part of each CDR3. The order of the fields is D gene, V gene, J gene, CDR3 protein. The D gene is left open where the match is weak.

.	TRBV5-1	TRBJ2-7	CASSLWTDSSYEQYF
.	TRBV3-1	TRBJ2-7	CASSQEPLPSYEQYF
TRBD1	TRBV29-1	TRBJ2-5	CSAQDRGQETQYF
.	TRBV20-1	TRBJ1-1	CSATEDKQRRGTEAFF
.	TRBV5-1	TRBJ1-3	CASSEDSSGNTIYF
TRBD1	TRBV28	TRBJ1-2	CASSFTGQGFYGYTF
.	TRBV10-3	TRBJ2-5	CAITSEEGETQYF
.	TRBV19	TRBJ1-5	CASSIEGDQPQHF
TRBD1	TRBV27	TRBJ1-1	CASSLYTGAETEAFF
TRBD1	TRBV28	TRBJ1-6	CASSRHGTERSPLHF
.	TRBV6-1	TRBJ2-7	CASSELGGGASYEQYF
.	TRBV11-2	TRBJ1-1	CASSPRATINTEAFF
TRBD2	TRBV20-1	TRBJ2-7	CSARDGRASGRLNPYEQYF
.	TRBV19	TRBJ2-5	CASSMRQGGPEYF
TRBD2	TRBV2	TRBJ2-5	CATQREGRETQYF
.	TRBV27	TRBJ2-2	CASKVGPGELFF
TRBD1	TRBV28	TRBJ1-1	CASAQGGSTEAFF
TRBD1	TRBV11-2	TRBJ2-5	CASSLRTGMGETQYF
.	TRBV12-3/TRBV12-4	TRBJ1-2	CASSLDLGDGYTF
.	TRBV29-1	TRBJ1-2	CSVELAGYGYTF
.	TRBV27	TRBJ2-7	CASSWRFSYEQYF
TRBD2	TRBV19	TRBJ2-3	CASSNLGAGSTDTQYF
.	TRBV27	TRBJ2-4	CASSFGAAKNIQYF
.	TRBV27	TRBJ2-6	CASSLSHRVPSGANVLTF
.	TRBV7-2	TRBJ2-7	CASSMTVYEQYF
.	TRBV15	TRBJ1-2	CATSRDREINYGYTF
.	TRBV28	TRBJ2-6	CASSLGTGPWGANVLTF
.	TRBV6-1	TRBJ1-2	CASSVGTDHYGYTF
TRBD1	TRBV19	TRBJ2-5	CASSMARGWETQYF
TRBD1	TRBV19	TRBJ1-2	CASSRDRQANYGYTF
.	TRBV7-2	TRBJ2-5	CASSLGLGWFGAYEETQYF
.	TRBV10-3	TRBJ1-2	CAITTDMGYGYTF
.	TRBV3-1	TRBJ2-4	CASGGEDIENIQYF
.	TRBV12-3/TRBV12-4	TRBJ1-2	CASSLNGKGYGYTF
.	TRBV7-3	TRBJ2-4	CASSETRTDESKNIQYF
.	TRBV19	TRBJ1-5	CASSMGALYSNQPQHF
.	TRBV6-5	TRBJ1-2	CASSYSSPGRDNYGYTF
TRBD1	TRBV28	TRBJ2-7	CASSLPWGQGSYEQYF
.	TRBV28	TRBJ1-2	CASSLAGTWSGYTF
TRBD2	TRBV12-3/TRBV12-4	TRBJ2-7	CASSFTAGVESYEQYF
TRBD2	TRBV2	TRBJ2-5	CASSGGGSGKTQYF